The T cell receptor (beta chain) described here comes from a study of OX40 agonist ivuxolimab in advanced cancers. Overall study context: Earlier treatment with anti-PD-1, anti-PD-L1 or anti-CTLA-4 was permitted, and 30% to 40% had received some.

This clone was counted a few times. Generated by immunoSEQ multiplex PCR, the TCRdb table keeps only in-frame clones and is missing some. The table shows 60,000 to 70,000 clones, with 75% to 90% occurring only once. The CDR3 extends over 14 amino acids. Per the germline V gene, CDR1 is MNHNY and CDR2 is SVGAGI (reference sequence). V dropped 7 bases and J dropped 6 bases, with 16 bases sitting between them. This sequence was found in an adult with an advanced solid tumor such as melanoma, head and neck, liver or kidney cancer. The sample was CD4+ or CD8+ T cells sorted from blood, taken in a trial of the OX40 agonist ivuxolimab. The chain carries TRBV6-6 and TRBJ2-4; D is perhaps TRBD2 (7 bases). The CDR3 nucleotides read TGTGCCAGCAAAACCGGGGGGCCGGGAAACATTCAGTACTTC. Translation: CASKTGGPGNIQYF.